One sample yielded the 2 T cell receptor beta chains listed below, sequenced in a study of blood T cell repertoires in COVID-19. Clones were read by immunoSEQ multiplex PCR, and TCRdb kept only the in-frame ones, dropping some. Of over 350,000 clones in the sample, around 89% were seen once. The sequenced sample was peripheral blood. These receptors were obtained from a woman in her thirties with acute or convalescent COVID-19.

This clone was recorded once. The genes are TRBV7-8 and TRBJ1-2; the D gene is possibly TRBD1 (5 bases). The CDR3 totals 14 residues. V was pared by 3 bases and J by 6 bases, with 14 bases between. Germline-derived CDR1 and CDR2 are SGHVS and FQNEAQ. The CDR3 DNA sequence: TGTGCCAGCAGCTTTAGGGTCAGGGTCAATGGCTACACCTTC. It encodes CASSFRVRVNGYTF.

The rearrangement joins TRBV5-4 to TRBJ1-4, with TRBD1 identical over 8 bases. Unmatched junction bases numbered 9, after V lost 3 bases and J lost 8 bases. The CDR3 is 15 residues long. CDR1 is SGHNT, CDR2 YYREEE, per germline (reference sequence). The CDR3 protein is CASSSDRDGEEKLFF. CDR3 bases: TGTGCCAGCAGCTCGGACAGGGATGGGGAGGAAAAACTGTTTTTT.